These 9 T cell receptor beta chains originate from one sample sequenced in a study of T-cell reconstitution after alpha-beta-depleted transplantation in children. The TCRbeta library was prepared with unique molecular identifiers. TCRdb processed the PCR reads anew with MiXCR; each CDR3 protein has one entry. The sample records about 600,000 distinct CDR3 sequences, under 12% being singletons. Sequences were derived from PBMCs from the stem cell graft donor, sampled from the stem cell graft. All receptors come from a human donor who donated a stem cell graft to a child with acute myeloid leukemia.

Only a few counts were recorded for this clonotype. V and J are TRBV7-9 and TRBJ2-5; D perhaps matches TRBD2 (6 bases). Trimming shortened V by 5 bases and J by 4 bases, and 14 bases separated the two germline ends. Germline V lookup: CDR1 SEHNR, CDR2 FQNEAQ (reference sequence). The CDR3 contains 14 residues. CDR3 nucleotides: TGTGCCAGCAGCCCCGGACTAATGGTAGAGACCCAGTACTTC. It specifies CASSPGLMVETQYF.

The table lists this clonotype with many counts. V is TRBV12-3 or TRBV12-4 and J is TRBJ2-7; a possible D gene is TRBD1 (6 bases). Between the trimmed V and J ends, which lost 6 bases and 2 bases, there was a span of 14 bases. The CDR3 is made up of 14 amino acids. As DNA, the CDR3 is TGTGCCAGCAGGTCGCGGGCAGGGGCCTACGAGCAGTACTTC. Its protein is CASRSRAGAYEQYF.

About this clonotype itself: As the CDR3 is not closed by the conserved phenylalanine or tryptophan, this likely results from a read error. The chain couples TRBV20-1 to TRBJ2-7, with 7 bases identical to TRBD1. The J segment lost 2 bases and the V segment lost 3 bases, leaving 7 bases of the junction unmatched. This CDR3 has 14 residues. CDR1 DFQATT and CDR2 SNEGSKA come from the germline V gene (reference sequence). CDR3 in amino acids: CSARDRPLPYEQYY. CDR3 nucleotide sequence: TGCAGTGCTAGGGACAGGCCTTTACCCTACGAGCAGTACTAC.

This clonotype was observed at least ten times. The chain has TRBV29-1 and TRBJ1-4; 7 positions match TRBD1. Germline V CDR1 and CDR2: SQVTM, ANQGSEA. The CDR3 consists of 13 residues. V lost 1 base and J lost 7; bases outside the gene matches: 3. CDR3 DNA: TGCAGCGTTGAAGGACAGGGCGGTGAAAAACTGTTTTTT. Translation gives CSVEGQGGEKLFF. Drawing the rest from reference TRBV29-1 and TRBJ1-4, the complete variable domain is SAVISQKPSRDICQRGTSLTIQCQVDSQVTMMFWYRQQPGQSLTLIATANQGSEATYESGFVIDKFPISRPNLTFSTLTVSNMSPEDSSIYLCSVEGQGGEKLFFGSGTQLSVL.

V is TRBV20-1 and J is TRBJ2-5; D is possibly TRBD1 (5 bases). V was cut by 6 bases and J by 5 bases, with 16 bases left in between. Germline V gene lookup returns CDR1 DFQATT and CDR2 SNEGSKA (reference sequence). The CDR3 consists of 13 residues. The CDR3 protein is CSAGVQGEETQYF. The CDR3 coding sequence is TGCAGTGCAGGGGTCCAGGGCGAGGAGACCCAGTACTTC.

This clonotype was recorded at least ten times. This sequence joins TRBV20-1 and TRBJ1-1; D ambiguous. CDR1 DFQATT and CDR2 SNEGSKA come from the germline V gene (reference sequence). The CDR3 runs 11 residues. V was pared by 1 base and J by 7 bases, with 7 bases between. This CDR3 reads CSARAHDEAFF. The CDR3 nucleotides are TGCAGTGCTAGAGCCCACGATGAAGCTTTCTTT.

This clonotype was recorded a few times. CDR3 residues: CASSSTQATDTQYF. CDR3 nucleotide sequence: TGTGCCAGCAGCTCCACTCAGGCCACAGATACGCAGTATTTT. The V and J genes are TRBV13 and TRBJ2-3; D is unresolved. The CDR3 covers 14 residues. CDR1 and CDR2 (germline): PRHDT, FYEKMQ (reference sequence). V was clipped by 4 bases and J by 2 bases, with 10 bases between them.

The chain employs TRBV29-1 and TRBJ2-3, with 10 bases aligning to TRBD2. The trim removed 4 bases at V and 6 bases at J, leaving 10 bases unmatched. This CDR3 has 15 residues. Germline CDR1 and CDR2: SQVTM and ANQGSEA. CDR3 sequence: CSVAYLAGVGDTQYF. The CDR3 DNA sequence: TGCAGCGTTGCGTACCTAGCGGGAGTAGGGGATACGCAGTATTTT.

This clonotype has at least ten counts. The chain uses TRBV4-3 and TRBJ2-5, with TRBD2 identical over 8 bases. This CDR3 comprises 17 residues. The germline CDR1 and CDR2 sequences are LGHNA and YSLEER. With 1 base clipped from V and 7 bases from J, the junction kept 14 bases outside the gene matches. CDR3 residues: CASSQVGGGPLQGTQYF. In DNA, the CDR3 is TGCGCCAGCAGCCAAGTCGGGGGGGGGCCCCTACAGGGGACCCAGTACTTC.